This is a list of T cell receptor beta chains from one sample in a study of blood T cells in healthy people across ages. MiXCR, applied by TCRdb to the 5' RACE reads, yields one record per CDR3 protein. Among 650,000 to 950,000 distinct CDR3 sequences listed, around 43% were seen once. The specimen was blood. The receptors were sampled from a man aged 55 to 70 in good health. Both conserved end residues are part of each CDR3. D genes are given only for firm matches. A clone size is listed for some rows: how often the clone was seen (once, few, many), or a class if it is expanded.

clone size	J gene	V gene	D gene	CDR3 DNA	CDR3 protein
NA	TRBJ2-7	TRBV9	TRBD2	TGTGCCAGCAGCGTACCGAAGACTAGCGGGGAAACATCCTACGAGCAGTACTTC	CASSVPKTSGETSYEQYF
many	TRBJ2-7	TRBV29-1	TRBD2	TGCAGCGTTGTTCTAGCGGACTCCTACGAGCAGTACTTC	CSVVLADSYEQYF
once	TRBJ2-5	TRBV4-3	NA	TGCGCCAGCAGCCAAGCAGTACAGGCCCCAGAGACCCAGTACTTC	CASSQAVQAPETQYF
NA	TRBJ1-2	TRBV12-3/TRBV12-4	NA	TGTGCCAGCAGACAAATAACCCACGGGGCTGGGGGCTATGGCTACACCTTC	CASRQITHGAGGYGYTF
NA	TRBJ1-6	TRBV6-5	NA	TGTGCCAGCAGTTACTCGGACCAGAGGGGATCACCCCTCCACTTT	CASSYSDQRGSPLHF
NA	TRBJ1-2	TRBV29-1	TRBD1	TGCAGCGTTGGACAGGGAAGCGGCTACACCTTC	CSVGQGSGYTF
NA	TRBJ2-3	TRBV7-2	TRBD2	TGTGCCAGCAGCCCTGACGGAATTTGGCGGGGGGGGATAGATACGCAGTATTTT	CASSPDGIWRGGIDTQYF
many	TRBJ2-7	TRBV7-9	NA	TGTGCCAGCAGCCTACCGGGACCGGGGACCTACGAGCAGTACTTC	CASSLPGPGTYEQYF
few	TRBJ2-7	TRBV7-2	NA	TGTGCCAGCAGCTTAGCGGCAGCCTCTAGGGAGCAGTACTTC	CASSLAAASREQYF
NA	TRBJ2-7	TRBV6-2/TRBV6-3	NA	TGTGCCACATCAGAGAGGAAAAGCTACGAGCAGTACTTC	CATSERKSYEQYF
few	TRBJ2-3	TRBV6-5	TRBD1	TGTGCCAGCAGGAGACAGGGGACTAGCACAGATACGCAGTATTTT	CASRRQGTSTDTQYF
NA	TRBJ2-1	TRBV20-1	NA	TGCAGTGCTAGAGATCCCCTGGGGAGCTACAATGAGCAGTTCTTC	CSARDPLGSYNEQFF
NA	TRBJ2-7	TRBV9	TRBD2	TGTGCCAGCAGCCTAACTAGCGGGGTAAGCGAGCAGTACTTC	CASSLTSGVSEQYF
NA	TRBJ1-5	TRBV6-2/TRBV6-3	NA	TGTGCCAGCAGTTACCAGGGGACCGCCAATCAGCCCCAGCATTTT	CASSYQGTANQPQHF
NA	TRBJ1-1	TRBV29-1	TRBD1	TGCAGCGTTGAAGCCCCCGACAGGGCGGAAGCTTTCTTT	CSVEAPDRAEAFF
few	TRBJ2-3	TRBV7-2	TRBD2	TGTGCCAGCAGCTTGGGACTAGCGGGGGCTGAAGATACGCAGTATTTT	CASSLGLAGAEDTQYF
few	TRBJ2-3	TRBV5-1	NA	TGCGCCAGCAGCCTACGGGACCGTGCAGATACGCAGTATTTT	CASSLRDRADTQYF
many	TRBJ2-7	TRBV9	NA	TGTGCCAGCAGCGTAGGCTCAGGGACGGGCGAGCAGTACTTC	CASSVGSGTGEQYF
NA	TRBJ2-1	TRBV12-3/TRBV12-4	TRBD2	TGTGCCAGCAGCCAGCGGGGGGGGCCCTGGGAGCAGTTCTTC	CASSQRGGPWEQFF
once	TRBJ2-3	TRBV5-8	TRBD2	TGTGCCAGCAGCGCCGGGACTAGCGGGGGGGCAACGCGCGCAGATACGCAGTATTTT	CASSAGTSGGATRADTQYF
few	TRBJ2-2	TRBV30	NA	TGTGCCTGGAGACTTGCGGGCACCGGGGAGCTGTTTTTT	CAWRLAGTGELFF
NA	TRBJ2-2	TRBV15	NA	TGTGCCGCTGCACCGGGGGCGGGCGGGGAGCTGTTTTTT	CAAAPGAGGELFF
few	TRBJ2-3	TRBV5-8	TRBD2	TGTGCCAGCAGCTTCCCCAGGACTAGCGGGAACACAGATACGCAGTATTTT	CASSFPRTSGNTDTQYF
NA	TRBJ2-1	TRBV6-1	NA	TGTGCCAGCAAGGGGTGGGGGGAGACCCAGTTCTTC	CASKGWGETQFF
few	TRBJ2-7	TRBV20-1	NA	TGCAGTGCTAGAGATCCTCACCTGGGCCAGGTCTCCTACGAGCAGTACTTC	CSARDPHLGQVSYEQYF
NA	TRBJ2-2	TRBV7-3	NA	TGTGCCAGCAGCTTACTAGCAACTACGAACACCGGGGAGCTGTTTTTT	CASSLLATTNTGELFF
once	TRBJ2-1	TRBV7-2	TRBD2	TGTGCCAGCAGCTCAGGGGTGGGACTAGCGGGAGGGCCCAATGAGCAGTTCTTC	CASSSGVGLAGGPNEQFF
NA	TRBJ1-4	TRBV4-1	NA	TGCGCCAGCAGCCAAGATTTCGGGGCAACTAATGAAAAACTGTTTTTT	CASSQDFGATNEKLFF
NA	TRBJ2-3	TRBV11-2	TRBD2	TGTGCCAGCAGCTTAGGTCCTAGCGGGCTTTCCACAGATACGCAGTATTTT	CASSLGPSGLSTDTQYF
NA	TRBJ1-2	TRBV3-1	NA	TGTGCCAGCAGCCCGCGTTTAGGCTCTGGCTACACCTTC	CASSPRLGSGYTF
few	TRBJ1-2	TRBV4-2	NA	TGTGCCAGCAGCCAAGTGGACCCACGCTATGGCTACACCTTC	CASSQVDPRYGYTF
NA	TRBJ2-3	TRBV20-1	TRBD2	TGCAGTGCTAGAGGCGAGCGGGGGGTCACAGATACGCAGTATTTT	CSARGERGVTDTQYF
NA	TRBJ2-1	TRBV29-1	NA	TGCAGCGTTGAATCACAGTACAATGAGCAGTTCTTC	CSVESQYNEQFF
NA	TRBJ1-4	TRBV7-2	NA	TGTGCCAGCAGCCCCCGCTCGGATGCAACTAATGAAAAACTGTTTTTT	CASSPRSDATNEKLFF
few	TRBJ2-3	TRBV7-2	NA	TGTGCCAGCAGCCGGAAAGATACGCAGTATTTT	CASSRKDTQYF
NA	TRBJ2-7	TRBV7-2	NA	TGTGCCAGCAGCTTAGGCGACAGGCCATCTTACGAGCAGTACTTC	CASSLGDRPSYEQYF
few	TRBJ2-3	TRBV28	NA	TGTGCCAGCAGTTTCACGGACTGGGCAGATACGCAGTATTTT	CASSFTDWADTQYF
few	TRBJ1-1	TRBV4-3	NA	TGCGCCAGCAGCCAGGGGATGAACACTGAAGCTTTCTTT	CASSQGMNTEAFF
NA	TRBJ2-7	TRBV4-1	NA	TGCGCCAGCAGCCAAGACCAGGGGCAGGCGGACTACGAGCAGTACTTC	CASSQDQGQADYEQYF
NA	TRBJ2-2	TRBV5-1	NA	TGCGCCAGCAGCTTGGTGTCTCAGGGAGGCACCGGGGAGCTGTTTTTT	CASSLVSQGGTGELFF
NA	TRBJ1-6	TRBV6-4	TRBD1	TGTGCCAAACAGGGGGAGGATAGCTCCTATAATTCACCCCTCCACTTT	CAKQGEDSSYNSPLHF
once	TRBJ2-6	TRBV2	TRBD1	TGTGCCAGCAGTGGACAGGGGAAGAGGTCTGGGGCCAACGTCCTGACTTTC	CASSGQGKRSGANVLTF
few	TRBJ2-7	TRBV25-1	TRBD1	TGTGCCAGCACTCGGACAGGGAGCTCCTACGAGCAGTACTTC	CASTRTGSSYEQYF
NA	TRBJ2-7	TRBV4-3	TRBD1	TGCGCCAGCAGCCTTCTTTCGGGACAGGGACCCTACGAGCAGTACTTC	CASSLLSGQGPYEQYF
few	TRBJ2-5	TRBV5-1	NA	TGCGCCAGCAGCCAGGGTCGGGACGGCCAAGAGACCCAGTACTTC	CASSQGRDGQETQYF
few	TRBJ1-2	TRBV25-1	NA	TGTGCCAGCAGTGATTCCGGGGATGGCTACACCTTC	CASSDSGDGYTF
NA	TRBJ1-1	TRBV6-5	TRBD1	TGTGCCAGCAGTCCCCAGGGGGCGGCTGAAGCTTTCTTT	CASSPQGAAEAFF
few	TRBJ2-1	TRBV20-1	TRBD2	TGCAGTGCTAGAGTTGTGGCTAGCGGGTTGGGTGAGCAGTTCTTC	CSARVVASGLGEQFF
NA	TRBJ2-5	TRBV7-2	NA	TGTGCCAGCAGCCGGGCAGCGTTGGTAATGACCCAGTACTTC	CASSRAALVMTQYF
NA	TRBJ1-6	TRBV3-1	NA	TGTGCCAGCAGTTCCATCCAGGGTGGCCGCACGAATTCACCCCTCCACTTT	CASSSIQGGRTNSPLHF
NA	TRBJ2-3	TRBV2	NA	TGTGCCAGCAGTGCGGAGACTACGCAAACGGGAGATACGCAGTATTTT	CASSAETTQTGDTQYF
NA	TRBJ2-3	TRBV29-1	TRBD2	TGCAGCGTTGAGGGGCGGGGGGCCACAGATACGCAGTATTTT	CSVEGRGATDTQYF
NA	TRBJ1-2	TRBV24-1	TRBD1	TGTGCCACCAGTGATTTCGAACAGGGGGAAAACTATGGCTACACCTTC	CATSDFEQGENYGYTF